This TCR beta chain comes out of a study of blood T cell repertoires in COVID-19. The CDR3 covers 16 residues. Germline-derived CDR1 and CDR2 are SGHNT and YYREEE (reference sequence). The junction had 11 bases not matched to a gene; V was cut back by 4 bases and J by 8 bases. This clone was seen only a few times. The data were produced by immunoSEQ multiplex PCR, yet TCRdb's version contains in-frame clones alone and is incomplete. The sample contains approximately 120,000 clones, over 75% of which appear only once. V usage is TRBV5-4 and J usage is TRBJ2-1; 11 nucleotides match TRBD2. The sequenced sample was peripheral blood. This receptor was identified in a man aged 50-60 years with acute or convalescent COVID-19. The CDR3 loop reads CASSAGTSGRTDEQFF. DNA of the CDR3: TGTGCCAGCAGCGCCGGGACTAGCGGACGTACGGATGAGCAGTTCTTC.